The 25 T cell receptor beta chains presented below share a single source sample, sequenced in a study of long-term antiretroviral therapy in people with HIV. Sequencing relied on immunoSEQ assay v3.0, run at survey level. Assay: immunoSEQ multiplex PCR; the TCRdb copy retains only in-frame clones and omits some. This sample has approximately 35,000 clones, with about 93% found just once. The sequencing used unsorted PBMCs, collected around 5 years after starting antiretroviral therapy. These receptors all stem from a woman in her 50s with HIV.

In DNA form, the CDR3 reads TGTGCCAGCAGCTTGGTGGTGGATAGCAATCAGCCCCAGCATTTT. Its translation: CASSLVVDSNQPQHF. The J gene is TRBJ1-5, the V gene TRBV5-5; no clear D gene. The CDR3 runs 15 residues. CDR1 is SGHKS and CDR2 is YYEKEE in the germline V gene (reference sequence). The ends were cut back, 0 bases at V and 0 bases at J, with 7 bases in the middle.

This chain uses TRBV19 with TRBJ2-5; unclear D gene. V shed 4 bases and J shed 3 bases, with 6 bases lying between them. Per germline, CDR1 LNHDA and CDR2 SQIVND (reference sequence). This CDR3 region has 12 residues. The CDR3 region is CASSNREETQYF. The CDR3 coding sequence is TGTGCCAGTAGTAACAGAGAAGAGACCCAGTACTTC.

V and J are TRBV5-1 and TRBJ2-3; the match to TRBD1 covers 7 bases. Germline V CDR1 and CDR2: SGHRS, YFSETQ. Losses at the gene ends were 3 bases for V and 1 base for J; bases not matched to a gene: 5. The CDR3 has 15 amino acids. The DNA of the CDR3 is TGCGCCAGCAGCTCCACAGGGGTGGGCACAGATACGCAGTATTTT. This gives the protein CASSSTGVGTDTQYF.

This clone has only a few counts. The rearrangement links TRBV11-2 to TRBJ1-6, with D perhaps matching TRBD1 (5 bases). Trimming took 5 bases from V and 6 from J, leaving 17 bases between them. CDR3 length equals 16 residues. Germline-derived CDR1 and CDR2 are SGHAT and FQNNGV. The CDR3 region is CASSVRVTGSNSPLHF. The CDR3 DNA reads TGTGCCAGCAGCGTAAGAGTAACAGGATCTAATTCACCCCTCCACTTT.

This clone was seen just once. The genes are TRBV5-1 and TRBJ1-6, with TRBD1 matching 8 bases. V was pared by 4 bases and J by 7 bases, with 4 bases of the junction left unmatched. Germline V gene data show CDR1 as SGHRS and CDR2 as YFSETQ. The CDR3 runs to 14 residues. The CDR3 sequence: CASSPRQGNSPLHF. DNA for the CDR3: TGCGCCAGCAGCCCGAGACAGGGGAATTCACCCCTCCACTTT.

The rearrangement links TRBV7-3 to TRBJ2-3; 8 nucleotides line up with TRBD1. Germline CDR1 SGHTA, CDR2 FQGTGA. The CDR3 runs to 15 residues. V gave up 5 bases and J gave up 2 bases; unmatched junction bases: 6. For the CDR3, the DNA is TGTGCCAGCAGCAGGCGGGACAGGCCCACAGATACGCAGTATTTT. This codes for CASSRRDRPTDTQYF.

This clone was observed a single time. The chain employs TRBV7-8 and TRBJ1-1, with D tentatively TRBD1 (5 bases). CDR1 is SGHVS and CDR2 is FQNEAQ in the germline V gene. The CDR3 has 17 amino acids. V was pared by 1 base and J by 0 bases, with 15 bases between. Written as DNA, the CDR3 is TGTGCCAGCAGCTTAGTGGGGACGGGCACTGTGAACACTGAAGCTTTCTTT. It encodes CASSLVGTGTVNTEAFF. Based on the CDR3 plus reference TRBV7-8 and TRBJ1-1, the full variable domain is GAGVSQSPRYKVAKRGQDVALRCDPISGHVSLFWYQQALGQGPEFLTYFQNEAQLDKSGLPSDRFFAERPEGSVSTLKIQRTQQEDSAVYLCASSLVGTGTVNTEAFFGQGTRLTVV.

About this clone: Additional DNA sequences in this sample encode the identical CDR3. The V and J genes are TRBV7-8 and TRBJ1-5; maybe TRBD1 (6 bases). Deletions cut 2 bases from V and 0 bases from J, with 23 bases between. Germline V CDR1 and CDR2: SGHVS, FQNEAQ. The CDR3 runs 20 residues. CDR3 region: CASSLKGTRGRNYSNQPQHF. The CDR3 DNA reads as TGTGCCAGCAGCTTAAAGGGGACAAGGGGAAGAAACTATAGCAATCAGCCCCAGCATTTT.

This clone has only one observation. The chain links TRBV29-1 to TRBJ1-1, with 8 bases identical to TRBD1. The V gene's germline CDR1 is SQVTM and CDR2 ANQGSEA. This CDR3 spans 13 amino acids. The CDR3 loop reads CGSSTGGNTEAFF. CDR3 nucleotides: TGCGGATCGAGTACAGGGGGGAACACTGAAGCTTTCTTT. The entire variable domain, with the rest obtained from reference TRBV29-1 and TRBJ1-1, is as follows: SAVISQKPSRDICQRGTSLTIQCQVDSQVTMMFWYRQQPGQSLTLIATANQGSEATYESGFVIDKFPISRPNLTFSTLTVSNMSPEDSSIYLCGSSTGGNTEAFFGQGTRLTVV.

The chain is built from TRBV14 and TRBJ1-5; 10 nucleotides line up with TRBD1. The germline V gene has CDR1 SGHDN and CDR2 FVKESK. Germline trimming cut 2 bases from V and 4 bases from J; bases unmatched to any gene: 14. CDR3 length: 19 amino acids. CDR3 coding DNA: TGTGCCAGCAGCCAAACCGGGACAGGGGTCACGATGGGAAATCAGCCCCAGCATTTT. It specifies CASSQTGTGVTMGNQPQHF.

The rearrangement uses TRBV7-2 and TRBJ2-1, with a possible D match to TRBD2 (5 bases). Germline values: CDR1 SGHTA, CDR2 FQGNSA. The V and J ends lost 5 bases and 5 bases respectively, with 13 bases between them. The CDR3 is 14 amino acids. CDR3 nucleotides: TGTGCCAGCAGCCCCGGGCGGGTAGACAATGAGCAGTTCTTC. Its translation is CASSPGRVDNEQFF. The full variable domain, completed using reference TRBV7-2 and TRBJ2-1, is GAGVSQSPSNKVTEKGKDVELRCDPISGHTALYWYRQSLGQGLEFLIYFQGNSAPDKSGLPSDRFSAERTGGSVSTLTIQRTQQEDSAVYLCASSPGRVDNEQFFGPGTRLTVL.

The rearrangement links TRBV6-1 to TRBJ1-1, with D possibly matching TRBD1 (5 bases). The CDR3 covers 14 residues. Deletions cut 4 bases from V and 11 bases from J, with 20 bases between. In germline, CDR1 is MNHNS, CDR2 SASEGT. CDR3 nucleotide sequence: TGTGCCAGCAGTGGTGCTGGGGGGACCCTCGGGGCTTTCTTT. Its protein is CASSGAGGTLGAFF.

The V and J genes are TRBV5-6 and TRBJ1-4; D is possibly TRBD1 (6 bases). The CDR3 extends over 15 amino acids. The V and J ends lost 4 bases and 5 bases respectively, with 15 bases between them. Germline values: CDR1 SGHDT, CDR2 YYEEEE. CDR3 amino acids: CASSRNRDLNEKLFF. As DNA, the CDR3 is TGTGCCAGCAGCCGTAACAGGGACTTAAATGAAAAACTGTTTTTT.

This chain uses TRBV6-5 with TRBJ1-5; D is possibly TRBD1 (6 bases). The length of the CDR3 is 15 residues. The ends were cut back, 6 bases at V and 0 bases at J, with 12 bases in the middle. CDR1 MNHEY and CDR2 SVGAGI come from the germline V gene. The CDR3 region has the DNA TGTGCCAGCAGGCGACAGGCGACTAGCAATCAGCCCCAGCATTTT. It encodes CASRRQATSNQPQHF.

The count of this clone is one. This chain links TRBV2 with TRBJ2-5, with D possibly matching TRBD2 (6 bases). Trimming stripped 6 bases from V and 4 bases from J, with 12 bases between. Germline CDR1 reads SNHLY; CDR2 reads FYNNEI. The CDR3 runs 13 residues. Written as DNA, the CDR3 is TGTGCCAGCAGGAGGGACGGGGGAGAGACCCAGTACTTC. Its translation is CASRRDGGETQYF.

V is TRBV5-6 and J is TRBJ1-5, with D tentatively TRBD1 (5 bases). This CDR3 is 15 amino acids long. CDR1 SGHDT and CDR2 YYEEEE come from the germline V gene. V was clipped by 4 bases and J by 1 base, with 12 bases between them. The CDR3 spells CASSGGGRSNQPQHF. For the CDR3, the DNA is TGTGCCAGCAGCGGGGGAGGTCGCAGCAATCAGCCCCAGCATTTT.

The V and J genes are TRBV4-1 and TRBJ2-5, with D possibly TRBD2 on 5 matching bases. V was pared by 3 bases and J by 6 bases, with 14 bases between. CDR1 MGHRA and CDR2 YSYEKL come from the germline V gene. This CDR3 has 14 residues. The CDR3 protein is CASSQSLAVQTQYF. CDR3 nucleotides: TGCGCCAGCAGCCAGAGTCTAGCTGTCCAGACCCAGTACTTC.

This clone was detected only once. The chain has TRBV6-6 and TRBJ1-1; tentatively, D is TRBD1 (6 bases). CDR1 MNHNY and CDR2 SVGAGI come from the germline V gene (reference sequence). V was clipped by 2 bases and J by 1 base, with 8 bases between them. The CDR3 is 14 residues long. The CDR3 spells CASSYQQGNTEAFF. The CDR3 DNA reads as TGTGCCAGCAGTTACCAACAGGGGAACACTGAAGCTTTCTTT.

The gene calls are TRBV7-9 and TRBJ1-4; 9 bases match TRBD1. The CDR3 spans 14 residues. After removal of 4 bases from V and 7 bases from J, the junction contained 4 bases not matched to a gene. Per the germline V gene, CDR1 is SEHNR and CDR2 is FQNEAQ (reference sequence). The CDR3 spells CASSSDRGFEKLFF. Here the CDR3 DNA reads TGTGCCAGCAGCTCGGACAGGGGTTTTGAAAAACTGTTTTTT.

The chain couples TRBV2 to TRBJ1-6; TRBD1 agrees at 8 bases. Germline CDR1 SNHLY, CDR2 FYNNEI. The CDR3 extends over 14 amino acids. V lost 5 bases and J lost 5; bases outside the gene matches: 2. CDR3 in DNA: TGTGCCAGCAGTCAGGGACAGGATAATTCACCCCTCCACTTT. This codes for CASSQGQDNSPLHF. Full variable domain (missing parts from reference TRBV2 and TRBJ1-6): EPEVTQTPSHQVTQMGQEVILRCVPISNHLYFYWYRQILGQKVEFLVSFYNNEISEKSEIFDDQFSVERPDGSNFTLKIRSTKLEDSAMYFCASSQGQDNSPLHFGNGTRLTVT.

CDR3 nucleotides: TGCGCCAGCAGCCTGACAGGGCTAATGAACACTGAAGCTTTCTTT. It translates to CASSLTGLMNTEAFF. The chain uses TRBV5-1 and TRBJ1-1; the match to TRBD1 covers 7 bases. The V segment lost 4 bases and the J segment 0 bases; nucleotides outside the gene matches: 6. The CDR3 sequence is 15 residues long. Looked up from germline, CDR1 is SGHRS and CDR2 is YFSETQ.

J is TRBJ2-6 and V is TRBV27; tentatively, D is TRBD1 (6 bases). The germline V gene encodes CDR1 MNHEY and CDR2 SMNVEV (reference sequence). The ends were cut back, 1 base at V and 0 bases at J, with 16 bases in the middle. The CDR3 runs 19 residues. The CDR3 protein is CASSLWDTRVSSGANVLTF. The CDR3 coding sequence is TGTGCCAGCAGTTTATGGGACACCAGGGTTTCCTCTGGGGCCAACGTCCTGACTTTC.

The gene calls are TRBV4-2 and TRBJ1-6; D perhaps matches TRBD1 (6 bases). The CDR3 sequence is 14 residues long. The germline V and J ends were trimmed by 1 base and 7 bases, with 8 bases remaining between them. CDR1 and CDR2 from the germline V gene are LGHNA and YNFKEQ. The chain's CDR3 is CASSQVRGNSPLHF. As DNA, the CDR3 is TGTGCCAGCAGCCAAGTAAGGGGGAATTCACCCCTCCACTTT.

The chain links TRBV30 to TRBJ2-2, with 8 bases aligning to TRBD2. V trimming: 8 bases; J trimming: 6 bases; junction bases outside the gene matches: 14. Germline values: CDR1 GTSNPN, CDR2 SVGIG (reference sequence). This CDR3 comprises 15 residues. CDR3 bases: TGTGCCCGAACGACCGCCGGGAGGGAGTCCGGGGAGCTGTTTTTT. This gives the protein CARTTAGRESGELFF.

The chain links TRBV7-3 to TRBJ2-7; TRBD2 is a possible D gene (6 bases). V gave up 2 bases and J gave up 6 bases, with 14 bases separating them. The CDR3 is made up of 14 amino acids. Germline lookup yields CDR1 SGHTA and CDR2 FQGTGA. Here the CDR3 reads CASSLDSGVREQYF. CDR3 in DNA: TGTGCCAGCAGCTTAGATTCGGGGGTCCGCGAGCAGTACTTC.